Listed below are T cell receptor beta chains from one sample, sequenced in a study of vaccination and CD4 T cells after COVID-19. TCRdb independently ran MiXCR on the PCR reads; one entry per CDR3 protein. The sample has 8,500 to 13,000 distinct CDR3 sequences, about 40% seen once. These receptors are not linked to any known antigen. Sequencing was performed on CD4+ T cells from blood, cultured in vitro. The receptors originated from a human donor who had recovered from COVID-19. Each CDR3 is given with its conserved first and last residue. The order of the fields is J gene, V gene, D gene, clone size, CDR3 DNA, CDR3 protein. A D gene is named only where the DNA matches it firmly. Not every row has a clone size; where given, it reads once, few, many or a size class.

J: TRBJ1-2; V: TRBV30; D: -; size: few; DNA: TGTGCCTGGAGTGCTGAGGGAGCTAACTATGGCTACACCTTC; CDR3: CAWSAEGANYGYTF
J: TRBJ1-2; V: TRBV7-6; D: -; size: -; DNA: TGTGCCAGCAGCCCCACCGGACAGAAAACTAACTATGGCTACACCTTC; CDR3: CASSPTGQKTNYGYTF
J: TRBJ1-1; V: TRBV12-3/TRBV12-4; D: -; size: -; DNA: TGTGCCAGCAGTCCTGATACAGGGATGAACACTGAAGCTTTCTTT; CDR3: CASSPDTGMNTEAFF
J: TRBJ1-2; V: TRBV10-3; D: -; size: medium-sized; DNA: TGTGCCATCAGTGAGCGGGGAAAGGGCGAAGGCTACACCTTC; CDR3: CAISERGKGEGYTF
J: TRBJ1-2; V: TRBV6-5; D: TRBD1; size: -; DNA: TGTGCCAGCAGTTACGGGACAGAGGGCATGGGCTACACCTTC; CDR3: CASSYGTEGMGYTF
J: TRBJ2-2; V: TRBV9; D: -; size: -; DNA: TGTGCCAGCAGCGTCACCGGGGAGCTGTTTTTT; CDR3: CASSVTGELFF
J: TRBJ1-2; V: TRBV12-3/TRBV12-4; D: -; size: -; DNA: TGTGCCAGCAGTGGGATCTTCTATGGCTACACCTTC; CDR3: CASSGIFYGYTF
J: TRBJ2-4; V: TRBV5-1; D: -; size: -; DNA: TGCGCCAGCAGCTCTCGGTCGGGTGGGGCCAAAAACATTCAGTACTTC; CDR3: CASSSRSGGAKNIQYF
J: TRBJ1-2; V: TRBV7-2; D: -; size: few; DNA: TGTGCCAGCAGCTTGATGGGGGCGCGGTATGGCTACACCTTC; CDR3: CASSLMGARYGYTF
J: TRBJ1-1; V: TRBV30; D: -; size: -; DNA: TGTGCCTGGAGTCCCCAAGGTTACACTGAAGCTTTCTTT; CDR3: CAWSPQGYTEAFF
J: TRBJ1-3; V: TRBV7-6; D: -; size: -; DNA: TGTGCCAGCAGCTTAGGCGGGGGACGCTCTGGAAACACCATATATTTT; CDR3: CASSLGGGRSGNTIYF
J: TRBJ2-5; V: TRBV19; D: -; size: few; DNA: TGTGCCAGTAGTATCGGACAGAAAGAGACCCAGTACTTC; CDR3: CASSIGQKETQYF
J: TRBJ1-4; V: TRBV5-3; D: -; size: -; DNA: TGTGCCAGCAGCCCCGGACGGATTAATGAAAAACTGTTTTTT; CDR3: CASSPGRINEKLFF
J: TRBJ2-1; V: TRBV7-2; D: TRBD1; size: -; DNA: TGTGCCAGCAGCTCGGGACAGTACAATGAGCAGTTCTTC; CDR3: CASSSGQYNEQFF
J: TRBJ1-2; V: TRBV7-2; D: -; size: -; DNA: TGTGCCAGCAGCCGCAAGCCGGGACCACCTGGCTACACCTTC; CDR3: CASSRKPGPPGYTF
J: TRBJ1-2; V: TRBV27; D: TRBD1; size: -; DNA: TGTGCCAGCAGTTTAAATTTTAGACAGGGGATCAGCACCTTC; CDR3: CASSLNFRQGISTF
J: TRBJ1-2; V: TRBV11-3; D: -; size: once; DNA: TGTGCCAGCAGCTTGTCGGGGGGCGCATATGGCTACACCTTC; CDR3: CASSLSGGAYGYTF
J: TRBJ1-1; V: TRBV28; D: TRBD1; size: -; DNA: TGTGCCAGTAAATCCAGGGGGCCTGAAGCTTTCTTT; CDR3: CASKSRGPEAFF
J: TRBJ2-5; V: TRBV19; D: TRBD1; size: -; DNA: TGTGCCAGTAGTTCCCCTGGGACAGGATTTCAAGAGACCCAGTACTTC; CDR3: CASSSPGTGFQETQYF
J: TRBJ2-5; V: TRBV5-1; D: -; size: -; DNA: TGCGCCAGCAGCTTGGAAGAGACCCAGTACTTC; CDR3: CASSLEETQYF
J: TRBJ2-1; V: TRBV19; D: TRBD2; size: -; DNA: TGTGCCAGTAGTTCGTTAGCGGGGGAGAATGAGCAGTTCTTC; CDR3: CASSSLAGENEQFF
J: TRBJ1-6; V: TRBV19; D: -; size: few; DNA: TGTGCCAGTACCCCGTGGTTGGGGCGGGATCTTCAAAATTCACCCCTCCACTTT; CDR3: CASTPWLGRDLQNSPLHF